Following are 28 T cell receptor beta chains from one sample sequenced in a study of blood T cell repertoires in COVID-19. Profiled with immunoSEQ multiplex PCR; TCRdb holds only in-frame clones, not every one. The sample has some 83,000 clones, 65% to 85% seen once. Source material: peripheral blood. These receptors originate from a man aged 55 to 69 with active or convalescent COVID-19.

The V gene is TRBV19, the J gene TRBJ1-5; D is perhaps TRBD1 (5 bases). Germline loops: CDR1 LNHDA, CDR2 SQIVND (reference sequence). The CDR3 is 13 amino acids. Deletions cut 5 bases from V and 5 bases from J, with 10 bases between. This chain's CDR3 is CASSLGLDQPQHF. The DNA of the CDR3 is TGTGCCAGTAGTCTGGGGCTGGATCAGCCCCAGCATTTT.

The chain is built from TRBV20-1 and TRBJ1-1; D ambiguous. Per germline, CDR1 DFQATT and CDR2 SNEGSKA (reference sequence). Trimming shortened V by 3 bases and J by 6 bases, and 8 bases separated the two germline ends. The CDR3 runs to 11 residues. This CDR3 reads CSASRGAEAFF. The CDR3 nucleotides are TGCAGTGCTAGTCGGGGAGCTGAAGCTTTCTTT.

The V and J genes are TRBV19 and TRBJ2-5; the match to TRBD1 covers 7 bases. The CDR3 has 14 amino acids. V shed 7 bases, J shed 7 bases, and the junction held 12 bases outside the gene matches. Germline CDR1 reads LNHDA; CDR2 reads SQIVND (reference sequence). The CDR3 bases are TGTGCCAGTACCGACAGGGTGGGACCGGGGACCCAGTACTTC. Translating gives CASTDRVGPGTQYF.

V and J are TRBV4-2 and TRBJ2-1; TRBD2 is a possible D gene (5 bases). Trimming removed 0 bases from V and 10 bases from J, with 10 bases in between. This CDR3 is built from 13 residues. Per germline, CDR1 LGHNA and CDR2 YNFKEQ. CDR3 sequence (DNA): TGTGCCAGCAGCCAAGATAGAGGGTGGGAGCAGTTCTTC. The encoded protein is CASSQDRGWEQFF.

V usage is TRBV11-3 and J usage is TRBJ1-1; tentatively, D is TRBD1 (6 bases). This CDR3 contains 15 residues. CDR1 and CDR2 (germline): SGHNT, YENEEA. Between the trimmed V and J ends, which lost 5 bases and 0 bases, there was a span of 13 bases. CDR3 loop: CASSPGGQLNTEAFF. The CDR3, as DNA: TGTGCCAGCAGCCCCGGGGGGCAGCTGAACACTGAAGCTTTCTTT.

This chain uses TRBV9 with TRBJ1-2, with 11 bases matching TRBD1. The CDR3 runs to 15 residues. Germline V gene data show CDR1 as SGDLS and CDR2 as YYNGEE. V dropped 4 bases and J dropped 7; count of bases not matched to a gene: 9. CDR3 protein: CASSSGTGGEVGYTF. The CDR3, as DNA: TGTGCCAGCAGCTCCGGGACAGGGGGGGAGGTTGGCTACACCTTC.

DNA of the CDR3: TGTGCCAGCAGTTATCCAGCGGTCTCTGGGGCCAACGTCCTGACTTTC. It specifies CASSYPAVSGANVLTF. The chain carries TRBV6-5 and TRBJ2-6; D might be TRBD2 (5 bases). V lost 3 bases and J 0 bases, leaving 9 bases between the germline ends. CDR3 length equals 16 residues. Germline lookup yields CDR1 MNHEY and CDR2 SVGAGI.

The chain links TRBV7-2 to TRBJ1-2; a possible D gene is TRBD1 (5 bases). The CDR3 extends over 14 amino acids. Germline V CDR1 and CDR2: SGHTA, FQGNSA. Trimming cost V 0 bases and J 2 bases, with 7 bases left between them. The CDR3 is CASSLAEGNYGYTF. CDR3 sequence (DNA): TGTGCCAGCAGCTTAGCGGAGGGGAACTATGGCTACACCTTC.

This chain uses TRBV6-2 or TRBV6-3 with TRBJ2-7; tentative D call: TRBD1 (5 bases). The V end was cut by 5 bases, the J end by 5 bases, with 16 bases between. The CDR3 has 14 residues. In germline, CDR1 is MNHEY, CDR2 SVGEGT. CDR3 residues: CASSPLDSPHEQYF. The CDR3, as DNA: TGTGCCAGCAGTCCCCTTGACAGCCCTCACGAGCAGTACTTC.

The V and J genes are TRBV4-3 and TRBJ2-3; D is perhaps TRBD1 (7 bases). CDR3 length equals 16 residues. Germline V gene lookup returns CDR1 LGHNA and CDR2 YSLEER. V was trimmed by 0 bases and J by 3 bases, leaving 13 bases between them. In DNA form, the CDR3 reads TGCGCCAGCAGCCAAGATTTGACAGGGAGGACAGATACGCAGTATTTT. This translates into CASSQDLTGRTDTQYF.

CDR3 DNA sequence: TGTGCCAGCAGCTTGGGCGCCCTCTATAATTCACCCCTCCACTTT. Translated: CASSLGALYNSPLHF. The chain joins TRBV5-6 to TRBJ1-6; D ambiguous. The germline V gene encodes CDR1 SGHDT and CDR2 YYEEEE. The CDR3 loop spans 15 amino acids. The germline V and J ends were trimmed by 0 bases and 3 bases, with 7 bases remaining between them.

The rearrangement joins TRBV7-2 to TRBJ2-7; 16 bases align to TRBD2. This CDR3 is built from 18 residues. V dropped 4 bases and J dropped 0; count of bases not matched to a gene: 6. Germline loops: CDR1 SGHTA, CDR2 FQGNSA. CDR3 loop: CASSSTGLAGGPSYEQYF. Written as DNA, the CDR3 is TGTGCCAGCAGCTCTACGGGACTAGCGGGGGGGCCCTCCTACGAGCAGTACTTC.

The chain links TRBV7-2 to TRBJ2-2; D is possibly TRBD2 (6 bases). CDR3 length equals 16 residues. Germline-derived CDR1 and CDR2 are SGHTA and FQGNSA. V was cut by 3 bases and J by 2 bases, with 13 bases left in between. The CDR3 DNA reads TGTGCCAGCAGCTTCGCCGGCGGGGTAAACACCGGGGAGCTGTTTTTT. This translates into CASSFAGGVNTGELFF.

This chain joins TRBV19 and TRBJ1-1; a weak D match, TRBD1 (6 bases). V was trimmed by 6 bases and J by 4 bases, leaving 18 bases between them. The CDR3 loop spans 15 amino acids. Germline V gene data show CDR1 as LNHDA and CDR2 as SQIVND (reference sequence). The CDR3 protein is CASRQRGAGITEAFF. The CDR3 DNA reads TGTGCCAGTAGGCAACGGGGGGCTGGGATCACTGAAGCTTTCTTT. Full variable domain (outside the CDR3, taken from reference TRBV19 and TRBJ1-1): DGGITQSPKYLFRKEGQNVTLSCEQNLNHDAMYWYRQDPGQGLRLIYYSQIVNDFQKGDIAEGYSVSREKKESFPLTVTSAQKNPTAFYLCASRQRGAGITEAFFGQGTRLTVV.

This chain connects TRBV6-4 to TRBJ1-2; 10 bases are a match to TRBD1. V was clipped by 3 bases and J by 2 bases; unmatched bases: 0. From germline, CDR1 is MRHNA and CDR2 SNTAGT. This CDR3 spans 14 amino acids. The CDR3 DNA follows: TGTGCCAGCAGTGAGGGACAGGGGAACTATGGCTACACCTTC. This sequence encodes CASSEGQGNYGYTF.

This clone was counted between two and nine times. The J gene is TRBJ1-5, the V gene TRBV20-1; D gene ambiguous. CDR1 and CDR2 (germline): DFQATT, SNEGSKA (reference sequence). The CDR3 is 14 amino acids. The V end was cut by 3 bases, the J end by 7 bases, with 16 bases between. The CDR3 is CSASLSGSRQPQHF. CDR3 in DNA: TGCAGTGCTAGTCTCTCTGGGAGTCGCCAGCCCCAGCATTTT.

The chain carries TRBV4-2 and TRBJ1-6; 9 bases match TRBD1. After removal of 4 bases from V and 6 bases from J, the junction contained 4 bases not matched to a gene. Per germline, CDR1 LGHNA and CDR2 YNFKEQ. This CDR3 is built from 15 residues. CDR3 in amino acids: CASSPGQGANSPLHF. In nucleotides, the CDR3 is TGTGCCAGCAGCCCGGGACAGGGTGCTAATTCACCCCTCCACTTT.

The chain links TRBV27 to TRBJ1-2, with 8 bases fitting TRBD1. Germline CDR1 and CDR2: MNHEY and SMNVEV (reference sequence). V trimming: 5 bases; J trimming: 7 bases; junction bases outside the gene matches: 9. This CDR3 contains 14 residues. Here the CDR3 DNA reads TGTGCCAGCAGTACCTTGACAGGGGCTCGTGGCTACACCTTC. As protein: CASSTLTGARGYTF.

In DNA, the CDR3 is TGTGCCAGCAGTTACCAGGGTAACTACGAGCAGTACTTC. Protein sequence: CASSYQGNYEQYF. This sequence joins TRBV6-2 or TRBV6-3 and TRBJ2-7; a weak D match, TRBD1 (5 bases). Germline V gene data show CDR1 as MNHEY and CDR2 as SVGEGT. This CDR3 comprises 13 residues. V shed 2 bases and J shed 3 bases, with 8 bases lying between them.

The chain uses TRBV27 and TRBJ1-5, with D possibly matching TRBD1 (5 bases). The CDR3 runs 14 residues. Germline values: CDR1 MNHEY, CDR2 SMNVEV (reference sequence). Between the trimmed V and J ends, which lost 5 bases and 1 base, there was a span of 9 bases. CDR3 sequence reads: CASSADRSNQPQHF. Written as DNA, the CDR3 is TGTGCCAGCAGTGCCGACAGAAGCAATCAGCCCCAGCATTTT.

The table lists this clone with a few counts. The sample holds other DNA sequences that translate to the same CDR3. The chain uses TRBV18 and TRBJ2-7; D possibly corresponds to TRBD2 (6 bases). Looked up from germline, CDR1 is KGHSH and CDR2 is LQKENI. V dropped 3 bases and J dropped 3 bases, with 6 bases sitting between them. The CDR3 length is 12 residues. The DNA for the CDR3 is TGTGCCAGCTCACCGCGGGGCTACGAGCAGTACTTC. It translates to CASSPRGYEQYF.

V usage is TRBV5-5 and J usage is TRBJ1-2; no clear D. Trimming stripped 3 bases from V and 0 bases from J, with 9 bases between. There are 14 residues in the CDR3. Germline V CDR1 and CDR2: SGHKS, YYEKEE (reference sequence). The CDR3 region is CASSSPATNYGYTF. In DNA form, the CDR3 reads TGTGCCAGCAGCTCCCCTGCTACTAACTATGGCTACACCTTC.

This chain links TRBV19 with TRBJ2-1, with D maybe TRBD1 (6 bases). The CDR3 spans 14 residues. Per the germline V gene, CDR1 is LNHDA and CDR2 is SQIVND (reference sequence). V lost 6 bases, J lost 5 bases, and 14 bases lay in between. DNA for the CDR3: TGTGCCAGTAGCTGGGGGCAAGCCCACAATGAGCAGTTCTTC. Its protein is CASSWGQAHNEQFF.

The rearrangement joins TRBV4-1 to TRBJ2-3; 10 bases agree with TRBD1. The CDR3 covers 15 residues. Looked up from germline, CDR1 is MGHRA and CDR2 is YSYEKL. The V gene end was trimmed by 0 bases and the J gene end by 7 bases; junction bases not matched to a gene: 4. For the CDR3, the DNA is TGCGCCAGCAGCCAAGAGGGACAGGGGACCTATACGCAGTATTTT. It encodes CASSQEGQGTYTQYF.

The rearrangement links TRBV5-8 to TRBJ1-1; the match to TRBD1 covers 12 bases. This CDR3 spans 16 amino acids. CDR1 is SGHTS, CDR2 YDEGEE, per germline. V was clipped by 9 bases and J by 6 bases; unmatched bases: 15. The CDR3 DNA reads as TGTGCCACCGTCGAAGGGACAGGGGGCTCGACCGCTGAAGCTTTCTTT. Amino acids: CATVEGTGGSTAEAFF.

The chain has TRBV4-3 and TRBJ1-4; D uncertain. Trimming took 0 bases from V and 8 from J, leaving 19 bases between them. The CDR3 contains 17 residues. Germline CDR1 is LGHNA and CDR2 is YSLEER. CDR3: CASSQDPPAGAVEKLFF. CDR3 bases: TGCGCCAGCAGCCAAGATCCCCCGGCGGGAGCAGTCGAAAAACTGTTTTTT.

The chain has TRBV7-9 and TRBJ2-7, with 11 bases matching TRBD1. The CDR3 extends over 15 amino acids. The germline V gene encodes CDR1 SEHNR and CDR2 FQNEAQ (reference sequence). The ends lost 0 bases at V and 5 bases at J; junction bases unmatched: 3. The CDR3 coding sequence is TGTGCCAGCAGCTTAGCCGGGACAGGGGGAGACGAGCAGTACTTC. Translating it yields CASSLAGTGGDEQYF.

The CDR3 region has the DNA TGCGCCAGCAGCTACCTCTCGGGGGGGCGCACAGATACGCAGTATTTT. Protein product: CASSYLSGGRTDTQYF. This chain joins TRBV5-1 and TRBJ2-3; 8 nucleotides align to TRBD2. With 3 bases clipped from V and 1 base from J, the junction kept 7 bases outside the gene matches. This CDR3 contains 16 residues. In germline, CDR1 is SGHRS, CDR2 YFSETQ.